By sample share, the clone carrying this T cell receptor (delta chain) is large. The length of the CDR3 is 25 residues. V lost 1 base and J lost 0; bases outside the gene matches: 27. CDR1 is TSWWSYY and CDR2 is QGS in the germline V gene. The data derive from a study of delta chains in infants with herpesvirus infections. PBMC RNA was reverse transcribed using gamma-chain- and delta-chain-specific primers. TCRdb re-called clones from the RT-PCR reads via CATT. The repertoire holds roughly 2,600 delta-chain clones, with 35% to 45% as singletons. The chain couples TRDV1 to TRDJ1; 12 nucleotides match TRDD3. This clonotype originated in a human donor who was a Ugandan infant, either HIV-exposed or HIV-unexposed (not recorded which). The source was peripheral blood, collected at time point 4 of longitudinal follow-up. The chain's CDR3 is CALGERELPKPGGYGWGKYTDKLIF. DNA for the CDR3: TGTGCTCTTGGGGAACGGGAACTTCCTAAGCCTGGGGGATACGGGTGGGGCAAGTACACCGATAAACTCATCTTT.